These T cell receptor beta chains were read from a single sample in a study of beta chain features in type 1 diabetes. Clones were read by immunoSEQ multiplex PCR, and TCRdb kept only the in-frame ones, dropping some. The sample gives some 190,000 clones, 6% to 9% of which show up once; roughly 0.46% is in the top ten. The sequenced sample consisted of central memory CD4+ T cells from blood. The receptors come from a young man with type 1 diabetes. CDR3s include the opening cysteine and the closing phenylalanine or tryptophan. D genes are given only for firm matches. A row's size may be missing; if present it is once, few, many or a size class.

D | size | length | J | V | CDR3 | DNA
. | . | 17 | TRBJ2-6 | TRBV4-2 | CASKKRGDFSGANVLTF | TGTGCCAGCAAGAAACGAGGAGACTTCTCTGGGGCCAACGTCCTGACTTTC
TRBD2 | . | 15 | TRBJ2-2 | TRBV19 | CASRKLAGDTGELFF | TGTGCCAGTAGGAAACTAGCGGGGGACACCGGGGAGCTGTTTTTT
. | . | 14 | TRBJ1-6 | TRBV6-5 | CASSYPAWNSPLHF | TGTGCCAGCAGTTACCCCGCGTGGAATTCACCCCTCCACTTT
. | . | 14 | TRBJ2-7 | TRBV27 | CASSYSRSSYEQYF | TGTGCCAGCAGTTACTCGAGGAGCTCCTACGAGCAGTACTTC
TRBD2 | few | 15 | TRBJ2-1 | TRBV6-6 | CASSYTSGGGREQFF | TGTGCCAGCAGTTACACTAGCGGGGGGGGTCGTGAGCAGTTCTTC
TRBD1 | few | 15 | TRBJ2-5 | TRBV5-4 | CASSPGTGGSGTQYF | TGTGCCAGCAGCCCCGGGACAGGGGGCTCGGGGACCCAGTACTTC
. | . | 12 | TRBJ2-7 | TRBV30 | CAWSRAMTEQYF | TGTGCCTGGAGTCGTGCAATGACAGAGCAGTACTTC
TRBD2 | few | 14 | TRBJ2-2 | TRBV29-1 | CSVGLAGHTGELFF | TGCAGCGTAGGACTAGCGGGTCACACCGGGGAGCTGTTTTTT
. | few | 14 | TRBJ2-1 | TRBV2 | CASSEEQGSVEQFF | TGTGCCAGCAGTGAAGAGCAGGGGTCCGTTGAGCAGTTCTTC
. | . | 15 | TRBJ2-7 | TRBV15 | CATSRDRQPTYEQYF | TGTGCCACCAGCAGAGATAGACAGCCTACCTACGAGCAGTACTTC
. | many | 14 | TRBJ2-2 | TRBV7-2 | CASSLASRTGELFF | TGTGCCAGCAGCCTCGCCTCGCGCACCGGGGAGCTGTTTTTT
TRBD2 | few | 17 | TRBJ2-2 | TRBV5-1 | CASGGGSSSGATGELFF | TGCGCCAGCGGAGGGGGCTCGTCTAGCGGGGCTACCGGGGAGCTGTTTTTT
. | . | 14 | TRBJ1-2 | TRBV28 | CASSLVTANYGYTF | TGTGCCAGCAGTTTGGTTACAGCAAACTATGGCTACACCTTC
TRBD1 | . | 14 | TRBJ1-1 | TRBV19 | CASSITRGATEAFF | TGTGCCAGTAGTATTACCAGGGGGGCCACTGAAGCTTTCTTT